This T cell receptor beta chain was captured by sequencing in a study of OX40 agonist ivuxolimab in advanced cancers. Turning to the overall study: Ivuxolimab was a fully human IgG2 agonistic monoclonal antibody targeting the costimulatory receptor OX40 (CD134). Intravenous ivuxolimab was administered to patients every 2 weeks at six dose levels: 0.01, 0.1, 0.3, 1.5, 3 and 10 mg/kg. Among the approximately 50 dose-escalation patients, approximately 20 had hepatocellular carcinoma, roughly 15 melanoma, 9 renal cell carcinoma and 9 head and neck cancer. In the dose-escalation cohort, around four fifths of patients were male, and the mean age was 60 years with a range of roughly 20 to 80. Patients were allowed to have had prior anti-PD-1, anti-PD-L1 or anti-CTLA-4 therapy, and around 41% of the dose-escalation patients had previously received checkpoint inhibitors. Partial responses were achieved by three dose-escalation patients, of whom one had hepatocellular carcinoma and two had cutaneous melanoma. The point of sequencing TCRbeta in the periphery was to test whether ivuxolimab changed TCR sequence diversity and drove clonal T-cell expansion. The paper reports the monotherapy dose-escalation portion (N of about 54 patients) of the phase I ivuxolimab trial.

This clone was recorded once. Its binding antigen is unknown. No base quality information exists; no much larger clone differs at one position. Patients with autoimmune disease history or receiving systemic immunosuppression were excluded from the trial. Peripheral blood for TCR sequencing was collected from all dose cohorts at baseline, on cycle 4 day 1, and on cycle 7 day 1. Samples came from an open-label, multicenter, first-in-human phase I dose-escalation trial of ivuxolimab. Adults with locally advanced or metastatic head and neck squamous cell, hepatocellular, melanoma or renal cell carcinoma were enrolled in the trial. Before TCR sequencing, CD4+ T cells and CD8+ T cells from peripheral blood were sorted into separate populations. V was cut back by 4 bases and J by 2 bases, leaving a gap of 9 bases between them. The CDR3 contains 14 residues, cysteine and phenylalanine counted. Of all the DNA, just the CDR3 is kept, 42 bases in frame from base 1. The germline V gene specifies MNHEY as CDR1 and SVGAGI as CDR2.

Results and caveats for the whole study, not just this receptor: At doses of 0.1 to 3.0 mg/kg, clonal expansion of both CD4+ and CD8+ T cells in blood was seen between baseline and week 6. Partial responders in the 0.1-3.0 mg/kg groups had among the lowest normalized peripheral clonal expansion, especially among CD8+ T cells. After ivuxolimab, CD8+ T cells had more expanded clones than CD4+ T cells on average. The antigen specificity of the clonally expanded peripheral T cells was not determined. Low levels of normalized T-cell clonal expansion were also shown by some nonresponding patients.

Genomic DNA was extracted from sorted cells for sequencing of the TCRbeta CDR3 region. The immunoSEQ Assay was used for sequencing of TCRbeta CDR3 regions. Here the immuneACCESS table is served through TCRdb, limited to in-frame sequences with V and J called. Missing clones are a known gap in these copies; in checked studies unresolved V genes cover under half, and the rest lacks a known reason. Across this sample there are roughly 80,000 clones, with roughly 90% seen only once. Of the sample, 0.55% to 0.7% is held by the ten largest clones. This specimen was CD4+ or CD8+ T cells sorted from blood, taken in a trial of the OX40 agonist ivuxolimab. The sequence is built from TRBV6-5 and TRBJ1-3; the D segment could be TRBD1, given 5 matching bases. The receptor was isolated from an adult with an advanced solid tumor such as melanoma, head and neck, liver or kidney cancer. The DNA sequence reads TGTGCCAGCAGTTCAAGACAGCCTGGAAACACCATATATTTT. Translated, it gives CASSSRQPGNTIYF.